Reported below is one T cell receptor (beta chain). The protocol was immunoSEQ multiplex PCR, while the TCRdb copy is restricted to in-frame clones and leaves out a portion. In the table there are 50,000 or so clones, about 81% of which are singletons. The entry originates in a study of OX40 agonist ivuxolimab in advanced cancers. In the study overall: As their treatment, patients were administered ivuxolimab, an agonistic anti-OX40 (CD134) antibody. Treatment received earlier with anti-PD-1, anti-PD-L1 or anti-CTLA-4 agents was allowed, and under 50% had some.

The TCR comes from an adult with an advanced solid tumor such as melanoma, head and neck, liver or kidney cancer. The material was CD4+ or CD8+ T cells sorted from blood, obtained in a trial of the OX40 agonist ivuxolimab.

In DNA, the CDR3 is TGTGCCAGCAGCTCCTTAGACAGGACCCAAGAGACCCAGTACTTC. Encoded protein: CASSSLDRTQETQYF. J is TRBJ2-5 and V is TRBV5-6, with D perhaps TRBD1 (6 bases). Per germline, CDR1 SGHDT and CDR2 YYEEEE. The V end was cut by 3 bases, the J end by 1 base, with 13 bases between. The CDR3 extends over 15 amino acids.